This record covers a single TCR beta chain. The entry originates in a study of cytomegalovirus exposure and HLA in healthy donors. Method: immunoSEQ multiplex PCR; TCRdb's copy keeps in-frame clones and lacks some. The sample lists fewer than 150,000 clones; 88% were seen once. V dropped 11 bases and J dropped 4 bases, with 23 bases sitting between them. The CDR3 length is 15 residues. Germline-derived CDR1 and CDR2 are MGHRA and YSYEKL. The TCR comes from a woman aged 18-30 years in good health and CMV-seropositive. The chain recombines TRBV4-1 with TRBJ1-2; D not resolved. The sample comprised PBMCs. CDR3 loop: CAAARTPQEVYGYTF. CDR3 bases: TGCGCCGCTGCACGGACGCCCCAGGAGGTCTATGGCTACACCTTC.